A selection of T cell receptor beta chains follows, all from one sample in a study of OX40 agonist ivuxolimab in advanced cancers. TCRdb keeps only in-frame clones here, not all; method: immunoSEQ multiplex PCR. The table lists around 80,000 clones, 92% of them singletons. The material was CD4+ or CD8+ T cells sorted from blood, obtained in a trial of the OX40 agonist ivuxolimab. The receptors come from an adult with an advanced solid tumor such as melanoma, head and neck, liver or kidney cancer. CDR3s include the opening cysteine and the closing phenylalanine or tryptophan. A D gene is named only where the DNA matches it firmly. Expanded clones are given a class, and other clones once, few, many or no size at all.

V	J	size	D	DNA	CDR3
TRBV6-5	TRBJ2-1	-	-	TGTGCCAGCAGTTACGGATACAATGAGCAGTTCTTC	CASSYGYNEQFF
TRBV6-4	TRBJ1-1	-	-	TGTGCCAGCAGGGCGGGCATTGAAGCTTTCTTT	CASRAGIEAFF
TRBV5-5	TRBJ2-7	-	-	TGTGCCAGCAGCCCCGGGCAGGGGGGGTCCTACGAGCAGTACTTC	CASSPGQGGSYEQYF
TRBV28	TRBJ2-3	-	TRBD2	TGTGCCAGCAGTTTCTCTAGCGGGGGCCACACTAGCACAGATACGCAGTATTTT	CASSFSSGGHTSTDTQYF
TRBV4-1	TRBJ2-7	-	-	TGCGCCAGCAGCCAAGTCCTCGGACCAGCCTACGAGCAGTACTTC	CASSQVLGPAYEQYF
TRBV5-6	TRBJ1-5	-	-	TGTGCCAGCAGCTTGGTTGGGGTAGCCGATCAGCCCCAGCATTTT	CASSLVGVADQPQHF
TRBV19	TRBJ2-5	-	TRBD2	TGTGCCAGTAAGGGTCGCGGTCTAGCGGGGATTAGAGGCGAGACCCAGTACTTC	CASKGRGLAGIRGETQYF
TRBV5-1	TRBJ1-1	-	TRBD1	TGCGCCAGCAGCTTATCCAGGGGGCCGAACACTGAAGCTTTCTTT	CASSLSRGPNTEAFF
TRBV4-1	TRBJ1-1	-	TRBD1	TGCGCCAGCAGCCAAGAAACAGGGGGGGCCACTGAAGCTTTCTTT	CASSQETGGATEAFF
TRBV7-6	TRBJ2-7	-	-	TGTGCCAGCAGCTTACCCGCCTACGAGCAGTACTTC	CASSLPAYEQYF
TRBV27	TRBJ1-5	-	TRBD1	TGTGCCAGCAGTTTATGGGGACAGGACCATCAGCCCCAGCATTTT	CASSLWGQDHQPQHF
TRBV4-2	TRBJ2-7	-	-	TGTGCCAGCAGCCAAGCTAGGTCCTACGAGCAGTACTTC	CASSQARSYEQYF
TRBV29-1	TRBJ2-3	-	-	TGCAGCGTTGAAGGTTTGATGGACAGCTCGTTCTCATACACAGATACGCAGTATTTT	CSVEGLMDSSFSYTDTQYF
TRBV7-2	TRBJ1-2	-	-	TGTGCCAGCAGCTTAGACCCGGACTGGAATGGCTACACCTTC	CASSLDPDWNGYTF
TRBV29-1	TRBJ2-5	-	-	TGCAGCGTTGTTTCTCCAAACCAAGAGACCCAGTACTTC	CSVVSPNQETQYF
TRBV29-1	TRBJ1-1	-	-	TGCAGCGTTTTCCCGGGGGTGAACACTGAAGCTTTCTTT	CSVFPGVNTEAFF
TRBV10-1	TRBJ2-2	-	TRBD2	TGCGCCAGCAGCCCCGGACTAGGCCTCGACTACGGGGAGCTGTTTTTT	CASSPGLGLDYGELFF
TRBV11-2	TRBJ2-7	-	-	TGTGCCAGCAGCTTTTCGACAGGACCCTACGAGCAGTACTTC	CASSFSTGPYEQYF
TRBV9	TRBJ2-1	-	TRBD2	TGTGCCAGCAGCGTAGATCTAGCGGGGTATGAGCAGTTCTTC	CASSVDLAGYEQFF
TRBV5-6	TRBJ2-7	-	TRBD1	TGTGCCAGCAGCTTGGTCGGACAGGGGGCGCCGGTCTACGAGCAGTACTTC	CASSLVGQGAPVYEQYF
TRBV7-6	TRBJ2-7	once	-	TGTGCCAGCAGCTCTCGCGACGGTTCCTACGAGCAGTACTTC	CASSSRDGSYEQYF
TRBV2	TRBJ1-2	-	TRBD1	TGTGCCAGCAGTACTCGACAGGGTTTATCCCCTCGTGGCTACACCTTC	CASSTRQGLSPRGYTF
TRBV7-9	TRBJ2-1	-	-	TGTGCCAGCAGCTTAGGCCCTTGGACCTCCAATGAGCAGTTCTTC	CASSLGPWTSNEQFF
TRBV19	TRBJ2-2	few	TRBD1	TGTGCCAGTAGAGGGACAGGGAACACCGGGGAGCTGTTTTTT	CASRGTGNTGELFF
TRBV2	TRBJ1-2	-	-	TGTGCCAGACTAAGGGAGGGTCTCGATGGCTACACCTTC	CARLREGLDGYTF
TRBV7-6	TRBJ2-3	-	TRBD2	TGTGCCAGCAGGTTAAGCGGGGGGGAAGGAGATACGCAGTATTTT	CASRLSGGEGDTQYF
TRBV15	TRBJ1-1	-	TRBD1	TGTGCCACCAGCGGGGGACAGGGGGGCTCTGAAGCTTTCTTT	CATSGGQGGSEAFF
TRBV15	TRBJ1-2	-	-	TGTGCCACCAGCAGATTTCATTTAGGCTACACCTTC	CATSRFHLGYTF
TRBV5-5	TRBJ2-7	-	-	TGTGCCAGCAGCTTGGGGACAGAGGCCTACGAGCAGTACTTC	CASSLGTEAYEQYF
TRBV4-3	TRBJ1-5	-	-	TGCGCCAGCAGCCAAGTGGAGGGGACGCAGCCCCAGCATTTT	CASSQVEGTQPQHF
TRBV9	TRBJ1-5	-	-	TGTGCCAGCAGCGTAGTGGCAGTTAGCAATCAGCCCCAGCATTTT	CASSVVAVSNQPQHF
TRBV29-1	TRBJ2-7	medium-sized	TRBD1	TGCAGCGTCGTCCCGGGACAGGGGGGCGAGCAGTACTTC	CSVVPGQGGEQYF
TRBV6-4	TRBJ2-7	-	-	TGTGCCAGCAGTGACGATGGGTCAGCGGGCACCTACGAGCAGTACTTC	CASSDDGSAGTYEQYF
TRBV7-9	TRBJ2-7	-	TRBD1	TGTGCCAGCAGCTTGACAGGGGGTACGTACGAGCAGTACTTC	CASSLTGGTYEQYF
TRBV6-6	TRBJ2-2	-	-	TGTGCCAGCAGTTTTAACACCGGGGAGCTGTTTTTT	CASSFNTGELFF
TRBV5-6	TRBJ1-4	-	-	TGTGCCAGCAGCTTGGGTGGAGATAATGAAAAACTGTTTTTT	CASSLGGDNEKLFF
TRBV6-1	TRBJ1-4	-	-	TGTGCCAGCAGTGAGAGGCCCGGGACGGGGGACGAAAAACTGTTTTTT	CASSERPGTGDEKLFF
TRBV5-1	TRBJ2-7	once	-	TGCGCCAGCAGACCCCCCCAAGGGGAGGGGGGCGAGCAGTACTTC	CASRPPQGEGGEQYF
TRBV5-4	TRBJ1-1	-	-	TGTGCCAGCAGCTTGACAGGGAACACTGAAGCTTTCTTT	CASSLTGNTEAFF
TRBV4-1	TRBJ2-7	-	-	TGCGCCAGCAGCCAAGATGGACACGAGCAGTACTTC	CASSQDGHEQYF
TRBV5-4	TRBJ2-3	-	TRBD1	TGTGCCAGCAGCTTCGACAGGGCAGATACGCAGTATTTT	CASSFDRADTQYF
TRBV27	TRBJ2-7	-	TRBD2	TGTGCCAGCAGTCCCCAACCGGGGGGTGGGTACGAGCAGTACTTC	CASSPQPGGGYEQYF
TRBV7-9	TRBJ2-1	-	-	TGTGCCAGCAGCCTTCTGGGGGACCCCTACAATGAGCAGTTCTTC	CASSLLGDPYNEQFF
TRBV9	TRBJ1-2	-	TRBD1	TGTGCCAGCAGCGTATGGGCAGGGGGCGATGGCTACACCTTC	CASSVWAGGDGYTF
TRBV7-9	TRBJ2-3	-	TRBD2	TGTGCCAGCAGCTCCCTGACTAGCGGGAACCCAGATACGCAGTATTTT	CASSSLTSGNPDTQYF
TRBV6-5	TRBJ2-7	-	-	TGTGCCAGCAGTTACGAGGGCGGCACCTACGAGCAGTACTTC	CASSYEGGTYEQYF
TRBV6-5	TRBJ2-7	-	TRBD1	TGTGCCAGCAGTGGGACAGTGGCCTCCTACGAGCAGTACTTC	CASSGTVASYEQYF
TRBV5-8	TRBJ2-1	-	-	TGTGCCAGCAGCCGGCGGGGCCTCGGCACCTACAATGAGCAGTTCTTC	CASSRRGLGTYNEQFF
TRBV27	TRBJ2-7	-	TRBD1	TGTGCCACCTCGACAGGGCCCTACGAGCAGTACTTC	CATSTGPYEQYF
TRBV5-1	TRBJ2-7	-	-	TGCGCCAGCAGCGCGGACATTCCTTACGAGCAGTACTTC	CASSADIPYEQYF
TRBV19	TRBJ2-7	-	-	TGTGCCAGTAATCAGGGGCCTTGGGGCTACGAGCAGTACTTC	CASNQGPWGYEQYF
TRBV6-5	TRBJ1-2	-	-	TGTGCCAGCAGTTCTCCCCTCCGGGGGTACAACTATGGCTACACCTTC	CASSSPLRGYNYGYTF
TRBV9	TRBJ1-4	once	-	TGTGCCAGCAGCGGACAGGCAACTAATGAAAAACTGTTTTTT	CASSGQATNEKLFF
TRBV27	TRBJ1-2	-	-	TGTGCCAGCAGTTTTTCGATGGGAGGAGGCTACACCTTC	CASSFSMGGGYTF
TRBV7-8	TRBJ2-3	-	-	TGTGCCAGCAGCATACCGACTAGGGGCGGCACAGATACGCAGTATTTT	CASSIPTRGGTDTQYF
TRBV14	TRBJ2-1	-	TRBD2	TGTGCCAGCAGCCCCTTAGCGGGGGGGCGGGGCAATGAGCAGTTCTTC	CASSPLAGGRGNEQFF
TRBV5-6	TRBJ2-3	-	-	TGTGCCAGCAGCCCTACCCGCGCAGATACGCAGTATTTT	CASSPTRADTQYF
TRBV19	TRBJ2-7	-	TRBD1	TGTGCCAGTAGCCCCCCCGGGACAGACTACGAGCAGTACTTC	CASSPPGTDYEQYF
TRBV5-6	TRBJ1-5	-	TRBD1	TGTGCCAGCAGCTGGGGACAGGGATCATCCCAGCATTTT	CASSWGQGSSQHF